This T cell receptor (beta chain) was found in a study of blood T cells in healthy people across ages. This clonotype was seen a handful of times. The target antigen is unknown. Healthy Caucasians from Russia aged roughly 6 to 95 served as donors. Primed by a sample-barcoded 5' primer and a J-beta primer mix, a second PCR proceeded for roughly 6 to 12 cycles. Every sample gave at least 3 million paired-end reads containing CDR3. TCRdb passed the 5' RACE reads through MiXCR, listing each CDR3 protein once. The sample comprises around 1,000,000 distinct CDR3 sequences, less than 45% of which are singletons, and 10% to 15% rests with the top ten. CDR1 and CDR2 (germline): LNHDA, SQIVND (reference sequence). Trimming removed 5 bases from V and 2 bases from J, with 12 bases in between. The CDR3 is 14 residues long. General observations from the study: Unknown CMV status may confound age-related changes in expanded clones.

The clonotype was recovered from a man between 18 and 35 years old in good health. Material for sequencing was blood. The V and J genes are TRBV19 and TRBJ2-5; weak D call: TRBD2 (5 bases). The CDR3 DNA reads as TGTGCCAGTAGTTCATTTAGCGAACAAGAGACCCAGTACTTC. Its translation is CASSSFSEQETQYF.